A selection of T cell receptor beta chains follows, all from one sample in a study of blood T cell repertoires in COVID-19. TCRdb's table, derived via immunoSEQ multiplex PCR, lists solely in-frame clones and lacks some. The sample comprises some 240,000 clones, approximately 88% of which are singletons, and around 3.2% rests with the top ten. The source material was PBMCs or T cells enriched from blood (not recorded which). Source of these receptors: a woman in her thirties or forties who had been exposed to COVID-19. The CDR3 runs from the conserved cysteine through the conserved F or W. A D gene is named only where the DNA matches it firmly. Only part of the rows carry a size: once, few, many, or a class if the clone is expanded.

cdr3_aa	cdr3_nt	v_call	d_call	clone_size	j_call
CSVVRGEMGYTF	TGCAGCGTTGTAAGGGGTGAAATGGGCTACACCTTC	TRBV29-1	NA	NA	TRBJ1-2
CATSEGAGNQPQHF	TGTGCCACCAGTGAAGGGGCCGGCAATCAGCCCCAGCATTTT	TRBV24-1	NA	NA	TRBJ1-5
CASSPRQGNQPQHF	TGTGCCAGCAGCCCCCGACAGGGGAATCAGCCCCAGCATTTT	TRBV2	TRBD1	once	TRBJ1-5
CASSPWTKNTEAFF	TGTGCCAGCAGCCCTTGGACAAAGAACACTGAAGCTTTCTTT	TRBV7-8	NA	NA	TRBJ1-1
CASSREGAGAADTQYF	TGTGCCAGCAGTAGGGAGGGCGCGGGGGCGGCAGATACGCAGTATTTT	TRBV27	NA	NA	TRBJ2-3
CASSEGVRGANVLTF	TGTGCCAGCAGTGAAGGTGTCAGAGGGGCCAACGTCCTGACTTTC	TRBV2	NA	NA	TRBJ2-6
CASSKATGEGEQYF	TGTGCCAGCAGTAAAGCGACAGGGGAGGGCGAGCAGTACTTC	TRBV6-7	NA	NA	TRBJ2-7
CASSLETGWGVDEQFF	TGTGCCAGCAGTTTAGAGACAGGGTGGGGGGTTGATGAGCAGTTCTTC	TRBV27	NA	NA	TRBJ2-1
CASSLDPGSTEAFF	TGTGCCAGCAGTTTAGACCCGGGGAGCACTGAAGCTTTCTTT	TRBV5-1	NA	NA	TRBJ1-1
CAVRQGADYGYTF	TGTGCCGTCCGGCAGGGGGCTGACTATGGCTACACCTTC	TRBV10-3	TRBD1	NA	TRBJ1-2
CASSGTSGGAVRNEQFF	TGTGCCAGCTCGGGAACTAGCGGGGGGGCCGTCAGGAATGAGCAGTTCTTC	TRBV18	TRBD2	NA	TRBJ2-1
CASSQVWPGPQHF	TGCGCCAGCAGCCAAGTCTGGCCGGGGCCCCAGCATTTT	TRBV4-1	NA	NA	TRBJ1-5
CASSSGTSGAYNEQFF	TGTGCCAGCAGTTCGGGGACTAGCGGTGCCTACAATGAGCAGTTCTTC	TRBV27	TRBD2	NA	TRBJ2-1
CASSRDRNQPQHF	TGTGCCAGCAGTCGGGACAGAAATCAGCCCCAGCATTTT	TRBV2	TRBD1	NA	TRBJ1-5
CASSFGTGNTGELFF	TGTGCTAGCAGCTTCGGGACAGGAAACACCGGGGAGCTGTTTTTT	TRBV7-7	TRBD1	NA	TRBJ2-2
CASSNPGLGSYEQYF	TGTGCCAGCAGTAACCCGGGACTAGGTTCCTACGAGCAGTACTTC	TRBV28	TRBD2	NA	TRBJ2-7
CASSWGQNNQPQHF	TGTGCCAGCAGTTGGGGACAGAACAATCAGCCCCAGCATTTT	TRBV6-5	TRBD1	NA	TRBJ1-5
CASSQENTYNEQFF	TGCGCCAGCAGCCAAGAAAACACATACAATGAGCAGTTCTTC	TRBV4-3	NA	NA	TRBJ2-1
CASSQIQGNYGYTF	TGTGCCAGCAGCCAAATCCAGGGGAACTATGGCTACACCTTC	TRBV3-1/TRBV3-2	NA	NA	TRBJ1-2
CASSFGESNTEAFF	TGTGCCAGCAGTTTTGGGGAGTCGAACACTGAAGCTTTCTTT	TRBV28	NA	NA	TRBJ1-1
CASRGTGSYNEQFF	TGTGCCAGCAGAGGGACAGGGAGCTACAATGAGCAGTTCTTC	TRBV6-5	TRBD1	NA	TRBJ2-1
CASSVGPDTSGGTQYF	TGTGCCAGCAGCGTAGGCCCCGATACCTCCGGAGGGACCCAGTACTTC	TRBV9	NA	NA	TRBJ2-5
CATASGRDTQYF	TGTGCCACCGCCTCAGGGCGGGATACGCAGTATTTT	TRBV27	NA	NA	TRBJ2-3
CASSALPQQGGLGEQFF	TGTGCCAGCAGTGCCCTACCGCAACAGGGGGGTCTTGGTGAGCAGTTCTTC	TRBV25-1	TRBD1	NA	TRBJ2-1
CASSSGTQYF	TGTGCCAGCAGTTCAGGGACCCAGTACTTC	TRBV12-3/TRBV12-4	NA	NA	TRBJ2-5
CASSLEGLRSNYGYTF	TGTGCCAGCAGCTTGGAGGGGTTACGGTCGAACTATGGCTACACCTTC	TRBV5-4	NA	NA	TRBJ1-2
CASSLTGTGGSDTQYF	TGTGCCAGCAGCTTGACCGGGACAGGGGGGTCAGATACGCAGTATTTT	TRBV5-6	TRBD1	NA	TRBJ2-3
CASSYEDRGVDTQYF	TGTGCCAGCAGCTATGAAGACAGGGGGGTAGATACGCAGTATTTT	TRBV5-1	TRBD1	NA	TRBJ2-3
CTGAEGGVTDTQYF	TGTACCGGCGCCGAGGGAGGAGTAACAGATACGCAGTATTTT	TRBV2	NA	NA	TRBJ2-3
CAISESSTNEKLFF	TGTGCCATCAGTGAGTCGAGCACTAATGAAAAACTGTTTTTT	TRBV10-3	NA	once	TRBJ1-4
CASSAPGGQVFGGNSPLHF	TGTGCCAGCAGTGCGCCGGGGGGACAGGTCTTTGGTGGTAATTCACCCCTCCACTTT	TRBV28	TRBD1	NA	TRBJ1-6
CASSPSSSGTGGNIQYF	TGTGCCAGCTCACCTAGCTCATCCGGGACAGGGGGAAACATTCAGTACTTC	TRBV18	TRBD1	NA	TRBJ2-4
CASSVQGTDGYTF	TGTGCCAGCAGCGTTCAGGGGACGGATGGCTACACCTTC	TRBV9	NA	few	TRBJ1-2
CASSQDGMVAGDSGANVLTF	TGCGCCAGCAGCCAAGATGGTATGGTAGCGGGAGACTCTGGGGCCAACGTCCTGACTTTC	TRBV4-1	TRBD2	NA	TRBJ2-6
CASRSGGVDLYTEAFF	TGTGCCAGCAGGTCGGGGGGGGTGGACTTGTACACTGAAGCTTTCTTT	TRBV13	NA	NA	TRBJ1-1
CASSQASGLASSDTQYF	TGTGCCAGCAGCCAAGCGTCGGGACTAGCTAGCTCAGATACGCAGTATTTT	TRBV3-1/TRBV3-2	TRBD2	NA	TRBJ2-3
CAISERGADQETQYF	TGTGCCATCAGTGAGCGCGGGGCGGACCAAGAGACCCAGTACTTC	TRBV10-3	NA	NA	TRBJ2-5
CAWSPTGGGYEQYF	TGTGCCTGGAGCCCGACAGGGGGTGGCTACGAGCAGTACTTC	TRBV30	TRBD1	once	TRBJ2-7
CASSDSGQGGNEQFF	TGTGCCAGCAGTGACTCGGGACAGGGCGGCAATGAGCAGTTCTTC	TRBV6-4	TRBD1	few	TRBJ2-1
CASSPPEMYGYTF	TGTGCCAGTAGTCCTCCAGAAATGTATGGCTACACCTTC	TRBV19	NA	many	TRBJ1-2
CASSFADSSTIYF	TGTGCCAGCAGCTTTGCGGACTCGTCTACCATATATTTT	TRBV7-2	NA	few	TRBJ1-3
CASSPAHTSGIGNIQYF	TGTGCCAGCAGTCCCGCCCATACTAGCGGGATTGGAAACATTCAGTACTTC	TRBV28	TRBD2	NA	TRBJ2-4
CASSLAGREQFF	TGTGCCAGCAGCTTGGCAGGGCGTGAGCAGTTCTTC	TRBV11-2	NA	NA	TRBJ2-1
CASKLEGQPQHF	TGTGCCAGCAAATTAGAGGGTCAGCCCCAGCATTTT	TRBV28	NA	few	TRBJ1-5
CASSLNASEMPPFEQYF	TGCGCCAGCAGCTTGAACGCCTCGGAGATGCCTCCTTTCGAGCAGTACTTC	TRBV5-1	NA	few	TRBJ2-7
CASSLAYNYGYTF	TGTGCCAGCAGTTTAGCGTATAACTATGGCTACACCTTC	TRBV12-3/TRBV12-4	NA	NA	TRBJ1-2
CASSNTFPQETQYF	TGTGCCAGCAGCAACACCTTTCCTCAAGAGACCCAGTACTTC	TRBV6-5	NA	few	TRBJ2-5
CASSFGTGEGYGYTF	TGTGCCAGCAGTTTCGGGACAGGGGAGGGCTATGGCTACACCTTC	TRBV28	TRBD1	NA	TRBJ1-2
CASSLGGMRTGELFF	TGTGCCAGCTCACTGGGCGGGATGCGCACCGGGGAGCTGTTTTTT	TRBV14	NA	NA	TRBJ2-2
CASSPHHQETQYF	TGTGCCAGCAGCCCACACCACCAAGAGACCCAGTACTTC	TRBV3-1/TRBV3-2	NA	NA	TRBJ2-5